These 5 T cell receptor beta chains were all obtained from the same sample, sequenced in a study of cytomegalovirus exposure and HLA in healthy donors. The assay was immunoSEQ multiplex PCR, and TCRdb's table has in-frame clones only and misses some. The table has about 150,000 clones, 90% seen once. The sequenced material came from PBMCs. Receptor source: a woman under 40 in good health and CMV-seropositive.

The rearrangement links TRBV7-8 to TRBJ1-3; no reliable D call. The length of the CDR3 is 14 residues. Looked up from germline, CDR1 is SGHVS and CDR2 is FQNEAQ. Trimming cost V 10 bases and J 1 base, with 14 bases left between them. CDR3 in DNA: TGTGCCACCAAAAAGGAGGAATCTGGAAACACCATATATTTT. Translated: CATKKEESGNTIYF.

This clone was seen a single time. This chain links TRBV4-1 with TRBJ2-6; a possible D gene is TRBD1 (5 bases). Germline V CDR1 and CDR2: MGHRA, YSYEKL. The CDR3 is 14 residues long. Trimming left V 2 bases short and J 13 bases short, with 15 bases between. In DNA, the CDR3 is TGCGCCAGCAGCCAAACGCAGGGCGATTGGGTCCTGACTTTC. Residues: CASSQTQGDWVLTF.

The genes are TRBV28 and TRBJ2-7, with 7 positions matching TRBD2. The CDR3 totals 16 residues. V shed 6 bases, J shed 4 bases, and the junction held 15 bases outside the gene matches. Germline assignment: CDR1 MDHEN and CDR2 SYDVKM. CDR3 amino acids: CASRVLGGTNIYEQYF. The CDR3 coding sequence is TGTGCCAGCAGAGTTTTGGGGGGGACTAATATTTACGAGCAGTACTTC. Combining the CDR3 with reference TRBV28 and TRBJ2-7 gives the whole variable domain DVKVTQSSRYLVKRTGEKVFLECVQDMDHENMFWYRQDPGLGLRLIYFSYDVKMKEKGDIPEGYSVSREKKERFSLILESASTNQTSMYLCASRVLGGTNIYEQYFGPGTRLTVT.

V is TRBV6-6 and J is TRBJ2-5; D unclear. CDR1 and CDR2 (germline): MNHNY, SVGAGI (reference sequence). The CDR3 is made up of 14 amino acids. V gave up 2 bases and J gave up 5 bases, with 12 bases separating them. In nucleotides, the CDR3 is TGTGCCAGCAGTTACACTCGGCGGTCTGAGACCCAGTACTTC. Protein product: CASSYTRRSETQYF.

J is TRBJ1-1 and V is TRBV2; TRBD1 might be the D (6 bases). CDR1 and CDR2 from the germline V gene are SNHLY and FYNNEI. CDR3 length: 13 amino acids. V lost 6 bases, J lost 3 bases, and 11 bases lay in between. CDR3 sequence (DNA): TGTGCCAGCAGCCCACAGGGATACACTGAAGCTTTCTTT. Its translation: CASSPQGYTEAFF.